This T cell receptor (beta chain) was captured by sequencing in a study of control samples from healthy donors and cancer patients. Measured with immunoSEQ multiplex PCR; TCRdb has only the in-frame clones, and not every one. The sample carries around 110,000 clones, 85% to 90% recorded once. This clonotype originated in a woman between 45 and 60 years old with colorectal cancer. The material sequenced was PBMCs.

CDR3 loop: CASTSGWAGNTIYF. CDR3 sequence (DNA): TGTGCCAGCACCTCGGGGTGGGCTGGAAACACCATATATTTT. The chain has TRBV5-6 and TRBJ1-3; no definite D call. Germline V gives CDR1 SGHDT, CDR2 YYEEEE. The CDR3 is 14 amino acids. V was shortened by 6 bases and J by 2 bases, with 12 bases between the two germline ends.